This T cell receptor beta chain emerged from a study of blood T cell repertoires in COVID-19. The repertoire was sequenced with immunoSEQ multiplex PCR; TCRdb's copy has only in-frame clones and lacks some. The table includes about 210,000 clones, about 80% detected once. This CDR3 has 10 residues. CDR1 is ENHRY, CDR2 SYGVKD, per germline. In the case of this clone: The junction departs from germline at one end; a sequencing error may be responsible.

Sequenced material: peripheral blood. V usage is TRBV10-3 and J usage is TRBJ2-3; 9 positions agree with TRBD2. The origin of this receptor is a woman between 55 and 75 years old with COVID-19, enrolled during active disease. CDR3 nucleotide sequence: TGTGCCATCAGTGAACTAGCGGGTACGTTT. Its translation: CAISELAGTF.